The entry below gives a single T cell receptor (beta chain) sequence along with its context. Its antigen remains unknown. TCR beta CDR3 regions were amplified from RNA. HTBI primers were used for first-round RT-PCR of the TCR CDR3. TCRdb re-derived calls from the multiplex PCR reads in MiXCR, one entry per CDR3 protein. The repertoire holds 530,000 or so distinct CDR3 sequences, with roughly a quarter as singletons. This sample was taken from a study of T cells in Graves' hyperthyroidism and ophthalmopathy. Study-wide results and caveats: Ophthalmopathy was separated from stable hyperthyroidism by a 13 V-J model. Expanded thyroid clonotypes (above 0.001) were mostly also found in blood.

The CDR3 length is 14 residues. J lost 2 bases, V lost 7 bases, and 4 bases had no gene match. The germline gives CDR1 LNHDA, CDR2 SQIVND (reference sequence). An approximately 9.4 ml volume of fresh peripheral blood provided the PBMCs. This clonotype was sampled from a woman aged 25-40 years with Graves' ophthalmopathy. This chain links TRBV19 with TRBJ2-7; 11 bases are a match to TRBD1. Sequences were obtained from blood. The CDR3 DNA follows: TGTGCCAGTATGGTGGGACAGGGGGCCTACGAGCAGTACTTC. Protein product: CASMVGQGAYEQYF.